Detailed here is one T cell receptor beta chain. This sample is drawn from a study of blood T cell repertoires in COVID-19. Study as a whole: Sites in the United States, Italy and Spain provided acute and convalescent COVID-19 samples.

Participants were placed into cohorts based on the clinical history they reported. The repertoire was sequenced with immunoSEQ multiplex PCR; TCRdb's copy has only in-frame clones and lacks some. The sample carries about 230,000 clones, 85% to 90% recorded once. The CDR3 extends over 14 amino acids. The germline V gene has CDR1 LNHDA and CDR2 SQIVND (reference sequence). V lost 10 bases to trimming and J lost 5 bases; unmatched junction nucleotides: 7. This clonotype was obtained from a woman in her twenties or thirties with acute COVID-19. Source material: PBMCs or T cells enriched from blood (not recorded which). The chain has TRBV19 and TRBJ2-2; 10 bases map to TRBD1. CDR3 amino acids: CATEDRGFTGELFF. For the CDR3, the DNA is TGTGCCACCGAGGACAGGGGGTTTACCGGGGAGCTGTTTTTT.